This is a list of T cell receptor beta chains from one sample in a study of blood T cells in healthy people across ages. MiXCR, applied by TCRdb to the 5' RACE reads, yields one record per CDR3 protein. The table has hundreds of thousands of distinct CDR3 sequences, approximately 30% seen once; the top ten hold 15% to 18%. Material for sequencing was blood. Every receptor here comes from a woman aged 80 or older in good health. Both conserved end residues are part of each CDR3.

V,CDR3
TRBV5-1,CASGHPSGEKLFF
TRBV7-2,CASSLALRVGYTF
TRBV12-3/TRBV12-4,CASSLMGIADTQYF
TRBV7-6,CASSTWGAVNTGELFF
TRBV3-1,CASSQEGTLSGANVLTF
TRBV7-9,CASSLGRGQDGYTF
TRBV5-5,CASSPYRYNEQFF
TRBV7-2,CASSLGVAYEQYF
TRBV5-6,CASSPPLGKAEAFF
TRBV6-1,CASSVTGTSDSGTDTQYF
TRBV9,CASSVEGTSGSDTQYF
TRBV20-1,CSAYRDPGTDTQYF
TRBV5-1,CASSLAGANSPLHF
TRBV12-3/TRBV12-4,CASSLMSGAETQYF
TRBV5-1,CASRERGGPREQFF
TRBV18,CASSHGASGSRGEQYF
TRBV7-2,CASSLAGAGRETQYF
TRBV2,CASSPTGPGSGNTIYF
TRBV11-2,CASSPTTSHNEQYF
TRBV30,CAWSVPRVTDTQYF
TRBV5-1,CASSLVGGDRGSLEQFF
TRBV14,CASSRDRAYNSPLHF
TRBV19,CASSPRRTGGIYEQYF
TRBV18,CASSPRQGWGTEAFF
TRBV2,CASSEGNRGYGYTF
TRBV9,CASSPGLRRAGFEQFF
TRBV27,CASSPRQAIHNEQYF
TRBV30,CAWSAGQLYGYTF